Listed below are T cell receptor beta chains from one sample, sequenced in a study of blood T cell repertoires in COVID-19. Method: immunoSEQ multiplex PCR; TCRdb's copy keeps in-frame clones and lacks some. Of roughly 330,000 clones detected, about 89% appear once; the ten largest clones hold roughly 5.3%. Sequenced material: PBMCs or T cells enriched from blood (not recorded which). These receptor sequences come from a woman aged 25 to 39 who had recovered from COVID-19. Each CDR3 is given with its conserved first and last residue. A D gene is named only where the DNA matches it firmly. Clone size appears in some rows only: once, few, many, or a class for an expanded clone.

abundance | j_gene | d_gene | v_gene | CDR3nt | CDR3aa
- | TRBJ1-5 | TRBD1 | TRBV12-5 | TGTGCTAGTGGTTCTGCGGGACAGGGACATAGCAATCAGCCCCAGCATTTT | CASGSAGQGHSNQPQHF
- | TRBJ1-5 | - | TRBV5-8 | TGTGCCAGCAGCTTGGATCCAGGACACAATCAGCCCCAGCATTTT | CASSLDPGHNQPQHF
- | TRBJ1-4 | - | TRBV5-1 | TGCGCCAGCAGCTTGGTCCCCTCAGGAACCCTTAATGAAAAACTGTTTTTT | CASSLVPSGTLNEKLFF
- | TRBJ2-1 | TRBD1 | TRBV7-8 | TGTGCCAGCAGCCCAGTAGGACAGGTACCCAGAAATGAGCAGTTCTTC | CASSPVGQVPRNEQFF
- | TRBJ2-7 | TRBD2 | TRBV19 | TGTGCCAGTAGCCTAAGCGGGGGGGCGGACTACGAGCAGTACTTC | CASSLSGGADYEQYF
- | TRBJ1-2 | - | TRBV7-9 | TGTGCCAGCAGCTTTTCGGGGAATGGCTACACCTTC | CASSFSGNGYTF
- | TRBJ1-2 | - | TRBV18 | TGTGCCAGCTCACCTCTAGATGGCTACACCTTC | CASSPLDGYTF
- | TRBJ1-1 | - | TRBV9 | TGTGCCAGCAGCGTAGTAGGGGGACCCAACACTGAAGCTTTCTTT | CASSVVGGPNTEAFF
- | TRBJ1-2 | TRBD1 | TRBV7-2 | TGTGCCAGCAGCTCCGGACAGGGGGCGAACTATGGCTACACCTTC | CASSSGQGANYGYTF
- | TRBJ2-3 | TRBD2 | TRBV5-6 | TGTGCCAGCAGCTTGAATTTAGGACTAGCGGGCACAGATACGCAGTATTTT | CASSLNLGLAGTDTQYF
- | TRBJ2-5 | TRBD1 | TRBV28 | TGTGCCAGTCCGCCCGGACAGGATAAAGAGACCCAGTACTTC | CASPPGQDKETQYF
- | TRBJ2-2 | TRBD1 | TRBV19 | TGTGCCAGTAGTTTACTCGGGACAGGGCGGACCGGGGAGCTGTTTTTT | CASSLLGTGRTGELFF
- | TRBJ2-3 | - | TRBV7-2 | TGTGCCAGCAGCTCGCAGAGCACAGATACGCAGTATTTT | CASSSQSTDTQYF
- | TRBJ2-1 | TRBD1 | TRBV20-1 | TGCAGTGCTAGTTGGGACAGGCCAGAGCAGTTCTTC | CSASWDRPEQFF
few | TRBJ1-6 | TRBD1 | TRBV5-1 | TGCGCCAGCAGCTTGATGACAGGGGGTGATGCACCCCTCCACTTT | CASSLMTGGDAPLHF
- | TRBJ1-5 | - | TRBV2 | TGTGCCAGCAGTGCCCGCGGGGTTCAGCCCCAGCATTTT | CASSARGVQPQHF
few | TRBJ1-1 | - | TRBV5-1 | TGCGCCAGCAGCGGGACACAGGGGAACACTGAAGCTTTCTTT | CASSGTQGNTEAFF
- | TRBJ1-5 | TRBD1 | TRBV2 | TGTGCCAGCAGTGACAGGGGGCTAGAGAGCAATCAGCCCCAGCATTTT | CASSDRGLESNQPQHF
- | TRBJ1-1 | TRBD1 | TRBV27 | TGTGCCAGCAGGCCGGGACAGGGTCTCCGGCACACTGAAGCTTTCTTT | CASRPGQGLRHTEAFF
once | TRBJ2-7 | TRBD2 | TRBV28 | TGTGCCAGCAGGGGAGGGGCCAACGGTTTCCACGAGCAGTACTTC | CASRGGANGFHEQYF
- | TRBJ1-2 | - | TRBV7-9 | TGTGCCAGCAGCTTCAGTGATTATGGCTACACCTTC | CASSFSDYGYTF
- | TRBJ1-1 | TRBD1 | TRBV5-4 | TGTGCCAGCAGGGCCGGGACAGTAACTGAAGCTTTCTTT | CASRAGTVTEAFF
- | TRBJ1-1 | - | TRBV7-2 | TGTGCCAGCAGCTTAGTGGCAATAATCAACACTGAAGCTTTCTTT | CASSLVAIINTEAFF
few | TRBJ1-2 | - | TRBV15 | TGTGCCACCAGCCCTTCCCGGGCGGGAGGCTACACCTTC | CATSPSRAGGYTF
- | TRBJ2-5 | - | TRBV25-1 | TGTGCCAGCAGTTCCTTGGCAGAGACCCAGTACTTC | CASSSLAETQYF
once | TRBJ1-2 | TRBD1 | TRBV10-3 | TGTGCCATCAGTTCCCGGGACAGGGGACACTATGGCTACACCTTC | CAISSRDRGHYGYTF
- | TRBJ2-7 | - | TRBV5-6 | TGTGCCAGCAGTGAGGGGGGGCGGGCGGACTACGAGCAGTACTTC | CASSEGGRADYEQYF
- | TRBJ1-1 | TRBD1 | TRBV6-6 | TGTGCCAGCAGTTTCGGACAGGATAACACTGAAGCTTTCTTT | CASSFGQDNTEAFF
- | TRBJ2-5 | TRBD2 | TRBV19 | TGTGCCAGTAGTATACGGCGGGGGAGCCAAGAGACCCAGTACTTC | CASSIRRGSQETQYF
- | TRBJ2-2 | - | TRBV29-1 | TGCAGCGTTGAACCCAGGGTGAACACCGGGGAGCTGTTTTTT | CSVEPRVNTGELFF
few | TRBJ2-2 | TRBD2 | TRBV4-1 | TGCGCCAGCAGCCGCGTACTGGCGGGGGTGAACACCGGGGAGCTGTTTTTT | CASSRVLAGVNTGELFF
- | TRBJ2-5 | - | TRBV5-6 | TGTGCCAGCAGCTTTGAAGGGGACCAGTACTTC | CASSFEGDQYF
few | TRBJ1-3 | TRBD1 | TRBV4-2 | TGTGCCAGCAGCCAAGAGGTCGCGGGACAGGGGGCGAGGAACACCATATATTTT | CASSQEVAGQGARNTIYF
once | TRBJ2-3 | TRBD2 | TRBV7-2 | TGTGCCAGCAGCCCTGGACTAGCGGGGTACACAGATACGCAGTATTTT | CASSPGLAGYTDTQYF
- | TRBJ1-5 | - | TRBV19 | TGTGCCAGTAGTATTGGGCAGGCCTCCCAGCATTTT | CASSIGQASQHF
- | TRBJ2-5 | - | TRBV5-1 | TGCGCCAGCAGCTCGGACAGTACGGAGACCCAGTACTTC | CASSSDSTETQYF
- | TRBJ1-5 | - | TRBV10-1 | TGCGCCAGCAGTGATTTCTCCGATCAGCCCCAGCATTTT | CASSDFSDQPQHF
- | TRBJ1-2 | TRBD1 | TRBV19 | TGTGCCAGTAGCGGCAGGGGGCGAAGAGGCTACACCTTC | CASSGRGRRGYTF
- | TRBJ1-4 | - | TRBV5-1 | TGCGCCAGCAGCTTGGGACAGACCTCTAATGAAAAACTGTTTTTT | CASSLGQTSNEKLFF
- | TRBJ1-6 | - | TRBV4-1 | TGCGCCAGCAGCCACGACCGGCGGGGTTCACCCCTCCACTTT | CASSHDRRGSPLHF
- | TRBJ2-3 | TRBD2 | TRBV4-3 | TGCGCCAGCAGCCGGAGCGGGGGCCAGGAAGATACGCAGTATTTT | CASSRSGGQEDTQYF
- | TRBJ1-4 | - | TRBV7-9 | TGTGCCACCCCGACAGCAGGTGAAAAACTGTTTTTT | CATPTAGEKLFF
few | TRBJ1-1 | TRBD1 | TRBV28 | TGTGCCAGCAGTTTGACAGGGGGCCCACACACTGAAGCTTTCTTT | CASSLTGGPHTEAFF
- | TRBJ1-1 | - | TRBV5-4 | TGTGCCAGCAGGATCTCGTATCTTAGGAGCACTGAAGCTTTCTTT | CASRISYLRSTEAFF
- | TRBJ1-6 | TRBD1 | TRBV15 | TGTGCCACCAGCCCCCACCGGACAGGGAGCTATAATTCACCCCTCCACTTT | CATSPHRTGSYNSPLHF
once | TRBJ1-1 | TRBD1 | TRBV19 | TGTGCCAGCGGGACAGGGGAAGATGGAAACACTGAAGCTTTCTTT | CASGTGEDGNTEAFF
- | TRBJ2-1 | - | TRBV7-9 | TGTGCCAGCAGCCTACGAGTCTCTAGTTCCCATGAGCAGTTCTTC | CASSLRVSSSHEQFF
- | TRBJ1-5 | - | TRBV11-2 | TGTGCCAGCAGCTTCGCAGATAGCAATCAGCCCCAGCATTTT | CASSFADSNQPQHF
- | TRBJ2-7 | - | TRBV6-6 | TGTGCCACACTGAAAGACAGTACCTACGAGCAGTACTTC | CATLKDSTYEQYF
- | TRBJ2-2 | TRBD1 | TRBV5-6 | TGTGCCAGCAGCTTGGGACAGGGTTCTACGGGGGAGCTGTTTTTT | CASSLGQGSTGELFF
- | TRBJ2-6 | TRBD2 | TRBV6-2/TRBV6-3 | TGTGCCAGCAGCATTTGGGGCCGACTAGCGGGACCCTCTGGGGCCAACGTCCTGACTTTC | CASSIWGRLAGPSGANVLTF
- | TRBJ1-1 | - | TRBV6-6 | TGTGCCAGCAGGCCCAAAGGGGGGGCGACTGAAGCTTTCTTT | CASRPKGGATEAFF
- | TRBJ2-7 | - | TRBV9 | TGTGCCAGCAGCCCCTCAGGTGCCCATGCCCCCTCCTACGAGCAGTACTTC | CASSPSGAHAPSYEQYF
- | TRBJ2-7 | - | TRBV14 | TGTGCCAGCAGCTTTGGCCCCGACTCCGAGCAGTACTTC | CASSFGPDSEQYF
- | TRBJ1-2 | - | TRBV18 | TGTGCCAGCTCCCCTATTCGGGGGATGGATGGCTACACCTTC | CASSPIRGMDGYTF
- | TRBJ2-4 | - | TRBV2 | TGTGCCAGCAAGCCGGCGGTGAACATTCAGTACTTC | CASKPAVNIQYF
- | TRBJ2-7 | TRBD2 | TRBV7-2 | TGTGCCAGCAGTACTAGCGGGGGCGACGAGCAGTACTTC | CASSTSGGDEQYF
- | TRBJ1-2 | - | TRBV10-3 | TGTGCCATCAGTGAGCGACAGCCGGATGGCTACACCTTC | CAISERQPDGYTF
- | TRBJ2-5 | TRBD1 | TRBV28 | TGTGCCAGCAGTGCGGACAGGGCCCGGCAAGAGACCCAGTACTTC | CASSADRARQETQYF
- | TRBJ1-1 | TRBD1 | TRBV18 | TGTGCCAGCGACGGACAGGGTGGTTTCACTGAAGCTTTCTTT | CASDGQGGFTEAFF